This T cell receptor beta chain was recorded in a study of regulatory T cells in long-lasting Graves disease. The CDR3 has 16 amino acids. Germline V gene lookup returns CDR1 MGHRA and CDR2 YSYEKL. J gave up 5 bases and V 4 bases, and 12 bases lay outside the gene matches. Assembly of TCR beta libraries relied on iRepertoire HTBI primers together with Arm-PCR of CDR3 regions. In the authors' workflow: Samples jointly harbored about 63 TRBV and 15 or so TRBJ segments. TCRdb reprocessed the multiplex PCR reads with MiXCR, giving one entry per CDR3 protein. The V and J calls here are based on TCRdb, not the publication. This sample has over 350,000 distinct CDR3 sequences, with about 20% found just once. Described time point: persistent/refractory GD, antithyroid drugs over 5 years with positive TRAb. PBMC RNA served as the TCR library source. Patients with Graves' disease were diagnosed by American Thyroid Association guidelines. In Xi'an, China, an endocrinology department was the source of patients.

This clonotype was counted between two and nine times. The clonotype originates from a female donor with Graves disease. The sample was peripheral blood mononuclear cells (PBMCs), taken when the disease was refractory, from a patient treated with antithyroid drugs. The chain has TRBV4-1 and TRBJ2-7; 9 bases agree with TRBD1. The CDR3 nucleotides read TGCGCCAGCAGCCGAGTCCCGGGACAGGGTCGCGACGAGCAGTACTTC. This encodes CASSRVPGQGRDEQYF.